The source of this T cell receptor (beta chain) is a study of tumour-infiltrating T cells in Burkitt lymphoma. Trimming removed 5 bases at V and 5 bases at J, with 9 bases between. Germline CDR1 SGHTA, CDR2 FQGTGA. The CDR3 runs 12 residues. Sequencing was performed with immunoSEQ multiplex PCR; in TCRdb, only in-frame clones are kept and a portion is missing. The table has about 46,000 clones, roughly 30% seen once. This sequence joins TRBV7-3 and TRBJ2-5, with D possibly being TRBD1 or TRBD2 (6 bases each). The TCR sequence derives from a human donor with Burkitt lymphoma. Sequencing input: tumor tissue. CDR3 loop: CASSQGGETQYF. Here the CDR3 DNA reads TGTGCCAGCAGCCAAGGGGGGGAGACCCAGTACTTC.